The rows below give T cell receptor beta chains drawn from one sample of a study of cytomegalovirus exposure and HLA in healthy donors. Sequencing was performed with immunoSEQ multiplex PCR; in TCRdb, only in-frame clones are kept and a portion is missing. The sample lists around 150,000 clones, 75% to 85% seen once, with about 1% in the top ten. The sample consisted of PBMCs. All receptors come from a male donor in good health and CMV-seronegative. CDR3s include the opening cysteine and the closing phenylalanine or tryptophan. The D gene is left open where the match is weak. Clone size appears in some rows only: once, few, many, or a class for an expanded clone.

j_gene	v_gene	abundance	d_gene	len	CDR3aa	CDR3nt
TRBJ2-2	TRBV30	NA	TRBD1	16	CAWSGGGTGWSGELFF	TGTGCCTGGAGTGGGGGCGGGACAGGGTGGAGCGGGGAGCTGTTTTTT
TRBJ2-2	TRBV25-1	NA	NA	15	CASSEAGRNTGELFF	TGTGCCAGCAGTGAGGCGGGGAGGAACACCGGGGAGCTGTTTTTT
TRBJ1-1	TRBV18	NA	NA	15	CASSPRSPGNTEAFF	TGTGCCAGCTCACCAAGGTCCCCGGGGAACACTGAAGCTTTCTTT
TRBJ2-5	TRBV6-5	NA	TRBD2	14	CASSYWGGEETQYF	TGTGCCAGCAGTTACTGGGGAGGGGAAGAGACCCAGTACTTC
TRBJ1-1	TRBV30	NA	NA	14	CASRRLTMNTEAFF	TGTGCCTCTCGGCGACTTACCATGAACACTGAAGCTTTCTTT
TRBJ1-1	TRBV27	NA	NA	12	CASSRQGTEAFF	TGTGCCAGCAGTCGCCAGGGAACTGAAGCTTTCTTT
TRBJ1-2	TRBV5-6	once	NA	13	CASSPGLINGYTF	TGTGCCAGCAGCCCGGGACTCATAAATGGCTACACCTTC
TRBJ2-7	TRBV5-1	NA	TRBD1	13	CASSWTGSYEQYF	TGCGCCAGCAGCTGGACAGGATCGTACGAGCAGTACTTC
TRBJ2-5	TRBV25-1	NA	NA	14	CASSAWTAQETQYF	TGTGCCAGCAGTGCATGGACAGCCCAAGAGACCCAGTACTTC
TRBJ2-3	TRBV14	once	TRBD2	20	CASSQDIGQRGGRITDTQYF	TGTGCCAGCAGCCAAGATATTGGCCAGCGGGGGGGCAGGATAACAGATACGCAGTATTTT
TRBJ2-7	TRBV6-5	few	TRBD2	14	CASRSGGGAREQYF	TGTGCCAGCAGAAGTGGCGGGGGGGCCCGCGAGCAGTACTTC
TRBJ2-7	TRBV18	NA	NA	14	CASSPREGGYEQYF	TGTGCCAGCTCACCACGGGAAGGGGGCTACGAGCAGTACTTC
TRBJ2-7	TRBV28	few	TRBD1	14	CASSFDRGPYEQYF	TGTGCCAGCAGCTTTGACAGGGGGCCCTACGAGCAGTACTTC
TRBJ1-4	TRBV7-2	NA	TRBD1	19	CASSPRPGQAFATNEKLFF	TGTGCCAGCAGCCCCCGCCCCGGACAGGCCTTTGCAACTAATGAAAAACTGTTTTTT
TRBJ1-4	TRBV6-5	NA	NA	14	CASTIGRAGEKLFF	TGTGCCAGCACTATCGGCAGGGCTGGTGAAAAACTGTTTTTT
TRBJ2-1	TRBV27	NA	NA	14	CASSLPGHYNEQFF	TGTGCCAGCAGTTTACCGGGACACTACAATGAGCAGTTCTTC
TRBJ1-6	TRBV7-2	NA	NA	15	CASSLGAGPNSPLHF	TGTGCCAGCAGCTTAGGTGCAGGCCCCAATTCACCCCTCCACTTT
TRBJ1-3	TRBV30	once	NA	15	CAWSVALGPGNTIYF	TGTGCCTGGAGTGTAGCACTGGGGCCTGGAAACACCATATATTTT
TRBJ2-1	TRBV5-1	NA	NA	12	CASSLVGPGPFF	TGCGCCAGCAGCTTGGTTGGCCCAGGTCCGTTCTTC
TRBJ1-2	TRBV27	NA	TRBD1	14	CASTRTGANYGYTF	TGTGCCAGCACCCGGACAGGGGCTAACTATGGCTACACCTTC
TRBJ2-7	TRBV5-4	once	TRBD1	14	CASSGRTGADEQYF	TGTGCCAGCAGCGGTAGGACAGGGGCGGACGAGCAGTACTTC
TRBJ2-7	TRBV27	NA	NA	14	CASSQLDSFHEQYF	TGTGCCAGCAGTCAACTGGACTCCTTCCACGAGCAGTACTTC
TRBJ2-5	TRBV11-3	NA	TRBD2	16	CASSLDCAGGQETQYF	TGTGCCAGCAGCTTAGATTGTGCGGGGGGGCAAGAGACCCAGTACTTC
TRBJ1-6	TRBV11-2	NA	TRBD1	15	CASSPLTGENSPLHF	TGTGCCAGCAGCCCCCTGACAGGGGAAAATTCACCCCTCCACTTT
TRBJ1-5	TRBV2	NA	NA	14	CASSLGGGNQPQHF	TGTGCCAGCAGTCTAGGGGGGGGCAATCAGCCCCAGCATTTT
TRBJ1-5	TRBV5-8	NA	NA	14	CASSAGPGRGPQHF	TGTGCCAGCAGCGCGGGACCGGGGCGTGGACCCCAGCATTTT
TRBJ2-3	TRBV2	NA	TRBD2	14	CATQAGASTDTQYF	TGTGCCACGCAAGCGGGGGCTAGCACAGATACGCAGTATTTT
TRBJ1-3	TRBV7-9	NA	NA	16	CASSLGRGADGNTIYF	TGTGCCAGCAGCTTGGGACGGGGGGCTGATGGAAACACCATATATTTT
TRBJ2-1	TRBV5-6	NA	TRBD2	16	CASSWGRLAPNNEQFF	TGTGCCAGCAGCTGGGGTAGACTAGCGCCAAACAATGAGCAGTTCTTC
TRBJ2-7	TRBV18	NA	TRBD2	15	CASSELAGGPHEQYF	TGTGCCAGCTCAGAACTAGCGGGGGGGCCCCACGAGCAGTACTTC
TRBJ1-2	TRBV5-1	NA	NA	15	CASSLDSGANYGYTF	TGCGCCAGCAGCTTAGACTCAGGGGCCAACTATGGCTACACCTTC
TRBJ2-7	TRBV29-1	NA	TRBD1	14	CSVLRDRVPYEQYF	TGCAGCGTCCTCCGGGACAGGGTTCCCTACGAGCAGTACTTC
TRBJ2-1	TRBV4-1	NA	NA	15	CASRPRVGSYNEQFF	TGCGCCAGCAGACCCAGGGTCGGGTCATACAATGAGCAGTTCTTC
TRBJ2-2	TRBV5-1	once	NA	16	CASSLEAGAITGELFF	TGCGCCAGCAGCTTGGAGGCAGGGGCGATTACCGGGGAGCTGTTTTTT